Listed here are 21 T cell receptor beta chains from one sample, sequenced in a study of blood T cell repertoires in COVID-19. TCRdb keeps only in-frame clones here, not all; method: immunoSEQ multiplex PCR. The sample carries around 200,000 clones, about four fifths recorded once. Sequences were obtained from peripheral blood. All receptors come from a man aged 50 to 59 with active or convalescent COVID-19.

The genes are TRBV4-2 and TRBJ2-7, with 8 bases that match TRBD1. J was trimmed by 5 bases and V by 0 bases; bases with no gene match: 6. The CDR3 has 15 residues. Germline CDR1 and CDR2: LGHNA and YNFKEQ. CDR3 amino acids: CASSQEEQGGHEQYF. The CDR3, as DNA: TGTGCCAGCAGCCAAGAAGAACAGGGGGGCCACGAGCAGTACTTC.

The rearrangement uses TRBV14 and TRBJ1-2, with no clear D. Trimming pared 0 bases from V and 3 bases from J, leaving 11 bases between. The CDR3 extends over 15 amino acids. Germline V gene data show CDR1 as SGHDN and CDR2 as FVKESK. CDR3 in amino acids: CASSQDRMVDYGYTF. In DNA, the CDR3 is TGTGCCAGCAGCCAAGACAGGATGGTGGACTATGGCTACACCTTC. Full variable domain (rest looked up from reference TRBV14 and TRBJ1-2): EAGVTQFPSHSVIEKGQTVTLRCDPISGHDNLYWYRRVMGKEIKFLLHFVKESKQDESGMPNNRFLAERTGGTYSTLKVQPAELEDSGVYFCASSQDRMVDYGYTFGSGTRLTVV.

The chain is built from TRBV12-3 or TRBV12-4 and TRBJ1-2, with 8 bases matching TRBD1. V shed 5 bases, J shed 4 bases, and the junction held 3 bases outside the gene matches. This CDR3 contains 13 residues. CDR3 coding DNA: TGTGCCAGCAGTCCGGGGACAGGCTATGGCTACACCTTC. Translating it yields CASSPGTGYGYTF.

J is TRBJ1-5 and V is TRBV12-3 or TRBV12-4; D not resolved. Trimming stripped 6 bases from V and 3 bases from J, with 6 bases between. The CDR3 is 12 residues long. Here the CDR3 DNA reads TGTGCCAGCAGACGAGACAATCAGCCCCAGCATTTT. It yields the protein CASRRDNQPQHF.

This clone was observed once. Different DNA sequences within this sample yield the same CDR3. The chain combines TRBV19 with TRBJ2-7; no reliable D call. Germline lookup yields CDR1 LNHDA and CDR2 SQIVND (reference sequence). This CDR3 comprises 12 residues. Trimming left V 4 bases short and J 4 bases short, with 8 bases between. The CDR3 DNA sequence: TGTGCCAGTAGTACTTCCGGTTACGAGCAGTACTTC. Amino acids: CASSTSGYEQYF.

The chain joins TRBV7-3 to TRBJ1-6; possible D gene TRBD1, 5 bases. The germline V gene has CDR1 SGHTA and CDR2 FQGTGA. This CDR3 comprises 14 residues. Between the trimmed V and J ends, which lost 3 bases and 7 bases, there was a span of 10 bases. The CDR3, as DNA: TGTGCCAGCAGCTTGGGGCAGCTAAATTCACCCCTCCACTTT. It encodes CASSLGQLNSPLHF.

The chain is built from TRBV5-1 and TRBJ2-6; 7 nucleotides match TRBD1. This CDR3 region has 16 residues. Germline CDR1 is SGHRS and CDR2 is YFSETQ. Trimming took 4 bases from V and 2 from J; bases not matched to a gene: 6. CDR3 loop: CASSDYRGPGANVLTF. CDR3 DNA: TGCGCCAGCAGCGACTACAGGGGACCTGGGGCCAACGTCCTGACTTTC.

The genes are TRBV5-5 and TRBJ2-1; D might be TRBD1 (6 bases). Per germline, CDR1 SGHKS and CDR2 YYEKEE (reference sequence). V was trimmed by 0 bases and J by 2 bases, leaving 9 bases between them. The length of the CDR3 is 15 residues. As DNA, the CDR3 is TGTGCCAGCAGCTTGGGCAGGGGCACCTACAATGAGCAGTTCTTC. Encoded protein: CASSLGRGTYNEQFF.

The chain joins TRBV28 to TRBJ1-2; D perhaps matches TRBD1 (5 bases). Germline CDR1 and CDR2: MDHEN and SYDVKM. Trimming shortened V by 6 bases and J by 4 bases, and 12 bases separated the two germline ends. The CDR3 consists of 13 residues. Here the CDR3 reads CASRATASYGYTF. As DNA, the CDR3 is TGTGCCAGCAGAGCGACAGCCTCCTATGGCTACACCTTC.

Only one count was recorded for this clone. In nucleotides, the CDR3 is TGTGCCAGCAGTTACCCTCGGACAGGGAACTCACCCCTCCACTTT. The encoded protein is CASSYPRTGNSPLHF. This chain links TRBV6-5 with TRBJ1-6, with TRBD1 matching 8 bases. The CDR3 is made up of 15 amino acids. Germline CDR1 reads MNHEY; CDR2 reads SVGAGI. V dropped 2 bases and J dropped 10; count of bases not matched to a gene: 7.

Only a few counts were recorded for this clone. This sequence joins TRBV4-2 and TRBJ1-3, with TRBD1 as a possible D gene (6 bases). Per the germline V gene, CDR1 is LGHNA and CDR2 is YNFKEQ. Trimming shortened V by 0 bases and J by 1 base, and 7 bases separated the two germline ends. The CDR3 is 15 amino acids. The CDR3 sequence is CASSQDRGSGNTIYF. Here the CDR3 DNA reads TGTGCCAGCAGCCAAGATAGGGGGTCTGGAAACACCATATATTTT.

V and J are TRBV11-2 and TRBJ2-3; D is perhaps TRBD2 (5 bases). This CDR3 region has 14 residues. Germline V gene lookup returns CDR1 SGHAT and CDR2 FQNNGV. Trimming left V 4 bases short and J 8 bases short, with 16 bases between. The chain's CDR3 is CASSSRGTAGTQYF. CDR3 coding DNA: TGTGCCAGCAGCTCCCGAGGAACCGCGGGTACGCAGTATTTT.

V is TRBV27 and J is TRBJ1-2, with D possibly being TRBD1 (5 bases). Germline lookup yields CDR1 MNHEY and CDR2 SMNVEV (reference sequence). V dropped 5 bases and J dropped 6 bases, with 13 bases sitting between them. This CDR3 contains 13 residues. The CDR3 protein is CASSPRAGDGYTF. The CDR3 region has the DNA TGTGCCAGCAGTCCCCGGGCGGGGGATGGCTACACCTTC.

The rearrangement uses TRBV11-2 and TRBJ1-1; D call uncertain. The germline V gene encodes CDR1 SGHAT and CDR2 FQNNGV. The CDR3 is made up of 11 amino acids. Trimming took off 5 bases at V and 4 bases at J, with 5 bases between the two ends. The CDR3 sequence: CASSILTEAFF. CDR3 nucleotides: TGTGCCAGCAGCATCCTCACTGAAGCTTTCTTT.

This clone was observed once. The V gene is TRBV9, the J gene TRBJ2-5, with 9 bases identical to TRBD2. The CDR3 consists of 15 residues. V lost 0 bases to trimming and J lost 4 bases; unmatched junction nucleotides: 4. CDR1 and CDR2 from the germline V gene are SGDLS and YYNGEE. The CDR3 loop reads CASSVDSGSLETQYF. CDR3 DNA: TGTGCCAGCAGCGTAGATAGCGGGAGTCTAGAGACCCAGTACTTC.

This CDR3 reads CASSYRQGTFDSPLHF. The DNA for the CDR3 is TGTGCCAGCAGTTACCGACAGGGTACTTTCGATTCACCCCTCCACTTT. This chain joins TRBV6-2 or TRBV6-3 and TRBJ1-6; TRBD1 agrees at 7 bases. In germline, CDR1 is MNHEY, CDR2 SVGEGT. V shed 2 bases, J shed 8 bases, and the junction held 9 bases outside the gene matches. This CDR3 is 16 amino acids long.

The chain has TRBV2 and TRBJ1-1; TRBD1 is a possible D gene (5 bases). The CDR3 runs 14 residues. CDR1 and CDR2 (germline): SNHLY, FYNNEI. Trimming left V 6 bases short and J 2 bases short, with 13 bases between. For the CDR3, the DNA is TGTGCCAGCAGGGCAATCAGGACAAACACTGAAGCTTTCTTT. Protein product: CASRAIRTNTEAFF.

The V gene is TRBV4-3, the J gene TRBJ1-3; the D is unclear. This CDR3 has 19 residues. Germline lookup yields CDR1 LGHNA and CDR2 YSLEER. The V end was cut by 0 bases, the J end by 3 bases, with 21 bases between. This chain's CDR3 is CASSQDVDVDGGLGNTIYF. Here the CDR3 DNA reads TGCGCCAGCAGCCAAGATGTAGACGTAGATGGCGGTCTTGGAAACACCATATATTTT.

This clone was counted between two and nine times. The chain employs TRBV27 and TRBJ1-2, with D possibly matching TRBD1 (5 bases). In germline, CDR1 is MNHEY, CDR2 SMNVEV (reference sequence). Trimming stripped 6 bases from V and 5 bases from J, with 19 bases between. The CDR3 loop spans 15 amino acids. The CDR3 here is CASRHPVPGGYGYTF. DNA for the CDR3: TGTGCCAGCAGACACCCCGTGCCGGGGGGATATGGCTACACCTTC.

J is TRBJ2-1 and V is TRBV4-3, with D possibly TRBD1 on 6 matching bases. V was cut by 1 base and J by 5 bases, with 12 bases left in between. Germline V gene data show CDR1 as LGHNA and CDR2 as YSLEER. The CDR3 spans 15 residues. DNA of the CDR3: TGCGCCAGCAGCCAAGGCCCCAGGGGCCACAATGAGCAGTTCTTC. As protein: CASSQGPRGHNEQFF.

The V gene is TRBV24-1, the J gene TRBJ2-7; 8 bases fit TRBD1. CDR3 length equals 15 residues. Trimming took 1 base from V and 4 from J; bases not matched to a gene: 5. Germline CDR1 is KGHDR and CDR2 is SFDVKD. CDR3 region: CATSDFGQGVYEQYF. The CDR3 DNA follows: TGTGCCACCAGTGATTTTGGACAGGGAGTTTACGAGCAGTACTTC.